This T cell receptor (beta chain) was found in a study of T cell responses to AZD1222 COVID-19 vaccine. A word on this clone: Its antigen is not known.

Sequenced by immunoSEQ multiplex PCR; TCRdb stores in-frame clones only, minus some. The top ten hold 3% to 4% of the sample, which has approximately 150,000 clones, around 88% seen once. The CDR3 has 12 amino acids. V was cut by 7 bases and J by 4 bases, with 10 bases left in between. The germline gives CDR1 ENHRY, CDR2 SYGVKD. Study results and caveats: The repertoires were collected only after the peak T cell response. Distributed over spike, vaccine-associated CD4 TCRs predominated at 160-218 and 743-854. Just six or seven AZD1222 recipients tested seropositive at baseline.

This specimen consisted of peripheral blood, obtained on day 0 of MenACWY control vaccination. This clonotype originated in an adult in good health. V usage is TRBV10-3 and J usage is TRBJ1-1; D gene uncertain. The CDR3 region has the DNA TGTGCCATCATGGAGGTTGGCACTGAAGCTTTCTTT. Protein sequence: CAIMEVGTEAFF.